There are many counts of the clone carrying this T cell receptor beta chain. Its antigen is not known. The sample is drawn from a study of human T cells and chemical hapten exposure. The sample's time point: patch test 3, about 24 weeks after DPC sensitization. Treatment: therapeutic diphenylcyclopropenone sensitization with weekly scalp DPC. TCRdb redid the calling of the RACE reads with MiXCR, one entry per CDR3 protein. This table holds 80,000 to 100,000 distinct CDR3 sequences, approximately 10% found once. Regarding the study as a whole: TCRs at high frequency, those above 1 in 1000, did not change with DPC sensitization. Because all patients had alopecia, their immune responses might differ from healthy ones.

Germline-derived CDR1 and CDR2 are SNHLY and FYNNEI. The CDR3 runs 13 residues. V was pared by 6 bases and J by 5 bases, with 5 bases of the junction left unmatched. This receptor was identified in a woman in her twenties or thirties with alopecia areata. Some clones in this sample may be carry-over from other donors' samples. The input for sequencing was whole blood, taken in connection with sensitization to the hapten diphenylcyclopropenone (DPC). The chain recombines TRBV2 with TRBJ2-3; 7 nucleotides line up with TRBD1. The CDR3 coding sequence is TGTGCCAGCAGAGAGGACAGGCAAGATACGCAGTATTTT. As protein: CASREDRQDTQYF.